One and the same sample provided the 12 T cell receptor beta chains below, sequenced in a study of somatic mutations in cytotoxic T cells in rheumatoid arthritis. TCRdb keeps only in-frame clones here, not all; method: immunoSEQ multiplex PCR. This sample has about 17,000 clones, with about 68% found just once. The sample was CD8+ T cells sorted from blood. The receptors stem from a man aged 55 to 70 in good health.

The chain couples TRBV9 to TRBJ2-2; D may be TRBD1 (6 bases). The germline CDR1 and CDR2 sequences are SGDLS and YYNGEE. V was trimmed by 3 bases and J by 11 bases, leaving 8 bases between them. CDR3 size: 11 residues. The CDR3 spells CASSAGTELFF. In DNA, the CDR3 is TGTGCCAGCAGCGCCGGGACAGAGCTGTTTTTT.

V usage is TRBV5-6 and J usage is TRBJ2-5; 12 bases fit TRBD2. Germline trimming cut 0 bases from V and 0 bases from J; bases unmatched to any gene: 3. CDR3 length equals 17 residues. The germline gives CDR1 SGHDT, CDR2 YYEEEE. The CDR3 region is CASSLGTSGEYQETQYF. The CDR3 bases are TGTGCCAGCAGCTTGGGGACTAGCGGGGAATACCAAGAGACCCAGTACTTC. Combining the CDR3 with reference TRBV5-6 and TRBJ2-5 gives the whole variable domain DAGVTQSPTHLIKTRGQQVTLRCSPKSGHDTVSWYQQALGQGPQFIFQYYEEEERQRGNFPDRFSGHQFPNYSSELNVNALLLGDSALYLCASSLGTSGEYQETQYFGPGTRLLVL.

The chain recombines TRBV7-9 with TRBJ2-3; 14 nucleotides align to TRBD2. CDR1 and CDR2 (germline): SEHNR, FQNEAQ (reference sequence). V gave up 6 bases and J gave up 3 bases; unmatched junction bases: 2. This CDR3 comprises 15 residues. The CDR3 bases are TGTGCCAGCAGGGGACTAGCGGGAGTAACAGATACGCAGTATTTT. Amino acids: CASRGLAGVTDTQYF.

This chain connects TRBV25-1 to TRBJ2-6; D is unresolved. Germline V CDR1 and CDR2: MGHDK, SYGVNS. The ends were cut back, 1 base at V and 0 bases at J, with 7 bases in the middle. This CDR3 contains 16 residues. CDR3: CASSEWLASGANVLTF. DNA of the CDR3: TGTGCCAGCAGTGAATGGTTGGCCTCTGGGGCCAACGTCCTGACTTTC. The full variable domain, its missing parts supplied by reference TRBV25-1 and TRBJ2-6, is EADIYQTPRYLVIGTGKKITLECSQTMGHDKMYWYQQDPGMELHLIHYSYGVNSTEKGDLSSESTVSRIRTEHFPLTLESARPSHTSQYLCASSEWLASGANVLTFGAGSRLTVL.

V gene TRBV10-3 combines with J gene TRBJ2-7; the D gene is possibly TRBD2 (5 bases). This CDR3 contains 18 residues. V was cut by 6 bases and J by 0 bases, with 24 bases left in between. Germline lookup yields CDR1 ENHRY and CDR2 SYGVKD. The CDR3 DNA reads TGTGCCATCAGGGGCCCAAATCCCAGCGGCGAAAGCTCCTACGAGCAGTACTTC. Translation gives CAIRGPNPSGESSYEQYF.

V is TRBV7-9 and J is TRBJ2-1, with 11 bases identical to TRBD2. Germline CDR1 is SEHNR and CDR2 is FQNEAQ (reference sequence). Trimming at V came to 6 bases and at J to 1 base, leaving 11 bases not matched to a gene. This CDR3 contains 18 residues. The CDR3: CASSWGTSGLGSYNEQFF. CDR3 nucleotide sequence: TGTGCCAGCAGTTGGGGGACTAGCGGCCTAGGTTCCTACAATGAGCAGTTCTTC.

The CDR3 spells CASSANGLAGTDTQYF. CDR3 bases: TGTGCCAGCAGCGCCAACGGACTAGCGGGCACAGATACGCAGTATTTT. This chain uses TRBV9 with TRBJ2-3; 10 bases map to TRBD2. The trim removed 3 bases at V and 1 base at J, leaving 5 bases unmatched. Germline V gene lookup returns CDR1 SGDLS and CDR2 YYNGEE. The CDR3 is 16 amino acids. The variable domain in full, completed from reference TRBV9 and TRBJ2-3, reads DSGVTQTPKHLITATGQRVTLRCSPRSGDLSVYWYQQSLDQGLQFLIQYYNGEERAKGNILERFSAQQFPDLHSELNLSSLELGDSALYFCASSANGLAGTDTQYFGPGTRLTVL.

The genes are TRBV4-2 and TRBJ2-3; 7 nucleotides align to TRBD2. With V trimmed by 2 bases and J by 4 bases, 9 bases remained unmatched. This CDR3 has 16 amino acids. CDR1 LGHNA and CDR2 YNFKEQ come from the germline V gene. This CDR3 reads CASSQSVGGSADTQYF. The CDR3 DNA sequence: TGTGCCAGCAGCCAAAGCGTCGGCGGGAGCGCAGATACGCAGTATTTT.

The genes are TRBV29-1 and TRBJ2-1; D not certain. The CDR3 is 12 amino acids. Germline V lookup: CDR1 SQVTM, CDR2 ANQGSEA. Trimming stripped 1 base from V and 6 bases from J, with 7 bases between. The CDR3 loop is CSVEASSNEQFF. In DNA, the CDR3 is TGCAGCGTTGAAGCCTCGAGCAATGAGCAGTTCTTC.

The chain couples TRBV27 to TRBJ2-5, with 7 bases lining up with TRBD1. The CDR3 runs 15 residues. The J segment lost 0 bases and the V segment lost 6 bases, leaving 7 bases of the junction unmatched. The germline V gene has CDR1 MNHEY and CDR2 SMNVEV (reference sequence). The CDR3 loop is CASRRQGKYQETQYF. The CDR3 nucleotides are TGTGCCAGCAGACGACAGGGAAAGTACCAAGAGACCCAGTACTTC.

V gene TRBV25-1 combines with J gene TRBJ2-7, with D maybe TRBD1 (7 bases). Germline CDR1 reads MGHDK; CDR2 reads SYGVNS. This CDR3 is built from 13 residues. V lost 6 bases and J 0 bases, leaving 9 bases between the germline ends. CDR3 residues: CASSQGGSYEQYF. The CDR3 region has the DNA TGTGCCAGCAGCCAGGGGGGCTCCTACGAGCAGTACTTC.

The chain combines TRBV7-9 with TRBJ2-1, with TRBD1 identical over 8 bases. The V segment lost 5 bases and the J segment 2 bases; nucleotides outside the gene matches: 5. CDR1 SEHNR and CDR2 FQNEAQ come from the germline V gene (reference sequence). CDR3 length: 15 amino acids. DNA for the CDR3: TGTGCCAGCAGCCCAGGACAGGGCACCTACAATGAGCAGTTCTTC. It specifies CASSPGQGTYNEQFF.